This TCR beta chain was sequenced in a study of blood T cell repertoires in COVID-19. Overall study: Donors in the United States, Italy and Spain gave samples during acute or convalescent COVID-19. T cells, B-cell-depleted T cells, or PBMCs provided the cDNA or gDNA that served as material.

Original data processing: Scientists estimated how many nucleated cells there were by amplifying reference gene primers. The table came from immunoSEQ multiplex PCR; TCRdb's copy has only in-frame clones and leaves some out. Clonal size and the V and J genes are those of that table, whereas D and trimming came from the DNA. This table holds about 180,000 clones, 70% to 90% found once. In germline, CDR1 is LNHDA, CDR2 SQIVND (reference sequence). V gave up 7 bases and J gave up 3 bases; unmatched junction bases: 9. The CDR3 is 15 residues long. The chain uses TRBV19 and TRBJ1-2, with 9 bases that match TRBD1. Sequencing used peripheral blood. This clonotype was obtained from a human donor with active or convalescent COVID-19. The donor label of this sample is uncertain. This CDR3 reads CASTAGQGHYYGYTF. CDR3 nucleotides: TGTGCCAGTACCGCGGGACAGGGCCATTACTATGGCTACACCTTC.